One and the same sample provided the 5 T cell receptor beta chains below, sequenced in a study of CD8 T cells in Susac syndrome. Random hexamers were used to reverse transcribe 0.5 to 1 ug of RNA. TCRdb reprocessed the immunoSEQ multiplex PCR reads with MiXCR, giving one entry per CDR3 protein. The sample has about 430,000 distinct CDR3 sequences, 75% to 90% seen once. Sequencing was performed on CD8+ T cells from PBMCs. Receptors were obtained from a human donor with multiple sclerosis.

The rearrangement links TRBV4-2 to TRBJ2-1; maybe TRBD2 (6 bases). The ends were cut back, 2 bases at V and 6 bases at J, with 17 bases in the middle. The V gene's germline CDR1 is LGHNA and CDR2 YNFKEQ. The CDR3 loop spans 16 amino acids. The CDR3 sequence: CASSQLMSGASNEQFF. Here the CDR3 DNA reads TGTGCCAGCAGCCAACTGATGTCGGGAGCGTCCAATGAGCAGTTCTTC.

This clonotype came up once. The chain couples TRBV2 to TRBJ2-7, with D possibly TRBD1 on 5 matching bases. Germline lookup yields CDR1 SNHLY and CDR2 FYNNEI. The CDR3 has 12 amino acids. Trimming pared 4 bases from V and 5 bases from J, leaving 9 bases between. The CDR3, as DNA: TGTGCCAGCAGTGTCAGGGCTGACGAGCAGTACTTC. This codes for CASSVRADEQYF. The full variable domain, rest sourced from reference TRBV2 and TRBJ2-7, is EPEVTQTPSHQVTQMGQEVILRCVPISNHLYFYWYRQILGQKVEFLVSFYNNEISEKSEIFDDQFSVERPDGSNFTLKIRSTKLEDSAMYFCASSVRADEQYFGPGTRLTVT.

This sequence joins TRBV20-1 and TRBJ2-1, with TRBD2 matching 11 bases. J gave up 3 bases and V 6 bases, and 4 bases lay outside the gene matches. The germline CDR1 and CDR2 sequences are DFQATT and SNEGSKA (reference sequence). The CDR3 totals 14 residues. CDR3 DNA sequence: TGCAGTGCAGCGGGACTAGCGGACTACAATGAGCAGTTCTTC. As protein: CSAAGLADYNEQFF.

V and J are TRBV7-2 and TRBJ2-2; no clear D. This CDR3 has 17 residues. Trimming stripped 1 base from V and 0 bases from J, with 12 bases between. In germline, CDR1 is SGHTA, CDR2 FQGNSA. The CDR3 reads CASSLDVRPANTGELFF. The CDR3 coding sequence is TGTGCCAGCAGCTTAGACGTCAGGCCAGCGAACACCGGGGAGCTGTTTTTT.

The chain joins TRBV28 to TRBJ2-1; TRBD2 matches at 7 bases. After removal of 6 bases from V and 2 bases from J, the junction contained 4 bases not matched to a gene. This CDR3 is built from 14 residues. The germline gives CDR1 MDHEN, CDR2 SYDVKM. The CDR3 spells CASSQRGTYNEQFF. Here the CDR3 DNA reads TGTGCCAGCAGCCAGCGGGGCACCTACAATGAGCAGTTCTTC.